This T cell receptor (beta chain) is from a study of Graves' ophthalmopathy and Graves' hyperthyroidism. Study at large: Researchers obtained peripheral blood at initial diagnosis, before any treatment had begun.

This clonotype was observed at least ten times. Its antigen remains unidentified. Study conclusions and caveats: Most expanded thyroid clonotypes above 0.001 frequency also appeared in blood.

V lost 3 bases, J lost 4 bases, and 7 bases stayed unmatched. The CDR3 has 15 amino acids. The germline V gene encodes CDR1 DFQATT and CDR2 SNEGSKA (reference sequence). Uncontrolled infections, pregnancy, lactation or other autoimmune diseases led to patient exclusion. PBMCs were obtained from 10 ml of fresh peripheral blood. Researchers took RNA transcripts and amplified TCR beta CDR3 regions from them. Investigators did first-round RT-PCR with HTBI primers, then second-round multiplex PCR. Each CDR3 protein gets one entry after TCRdb re-called the multiplex PCR reads with MiXCR. The table includes 450,000 or so distinct CDR3 sequences, under 15% detected once.

This receptor was identified in a young woman with Graves' ophthalmopathy. The J gene is TRBJ2-5, the V gene TRBV20-1; 11 bases match TRBD2. Sequencing input: blood. The CDR3 nucleotides are TGCAGTGCTAGTGATCTAGCGGGAGGTTTAGAGACCCAGTACTTC. Translation: CSASDLAGGLETQYF.